This T cell receptor (beta chain) was retrieved from a study of sequential checkpoint blockade in melanoma. Treatment in this sample: randomized to nivolumab then ipilimumab (arm A) or the reverse (arm B). This clone was seen at least ten times. In germline, CDR1 is SGHNT, CDR2 YENEEA. The CDR3 covers 15 residues. Trimming removed 5 bases at V and 0 bases at J, with 8 bases between. Method: immunoSEQ multiplex PCR; TCRdb's copy keeps in-frame clones and lacks some. The data contain 3,000 to 3,500 clones, over 15% of them singletons. Sequencing used tumor tissue (inferred from file names), obtained from a patient given nivolumab and ipilimumab in sequence. The sequence was obtained from a human donor with melanoma. V is TRBV11-3 and J is TRBJ2-6, with D maybe TRBD1 (5 bases). The CDR3 sequence is CASSQGTSGANVLTF. The CDR3 region has the DNA TGTGCCAGCAGCCAGGGAACCTCTGGGGCCAACGTCCTGACTTTC.